Presented here are 18 T cell receptor beta chains from one specimen sequenced in a study of read filtering for tumor transcriptome and immune sequencing. From about 400 ng of RNA, a library with molecular barcoded alpha/delta and beta/gamma adaptors was made. From the reads, TCRdb called clonotypes with MiXCR, one entry per CDR3 protein. The table shows about 50,000 distinct CDR3 sequences, with about a fifth occurring only once. Sequences were obtained from a population of CD138-negative cells sorted from bone marrow. The source of these receptors is a donor over 35 with multiple myeloma.

This clonotype was detected many times. The chain joins TRBV12-3 or TRBV12-4 to TRBJ2-3; D uncertain. This CDR3 has 11 amino acids. Trimming took 5 bases from V and 3 from J, leaving 3 bases between them. Here the CDR3 reads CASSITDTQYF. CDR3 bases: TGTGCCAGCAGTATTACAGATACGCAGTATTTT.

This clonotype was seen repeatedly, ten times or more. The CDR3 sequence: CASSSGTSVDTQYF. CDR3 DNA: TGCGCCAGCAGCAGCGGGACTAGCGTAGATACGCAGTATTTT. The chain joins TRBV5-1 to TRBJ2-3; 10 bases are a match to TRBD2. Germline assignment: CDR1 SGHRS and CDR2 YFSETQ. This CDR3 has 14 residues. The V and J ends lost 4 bases and 5 bases, in that order; junction bases with no gene match: 4.

Only a few counts were recorded for this clonotype. This chain connects TRBV20-1 to TRBJ2-1, with a possible D match to TRBD2 (5 bases). Germline V gives CDR1 DFQATT, CDR2 SNEGSKA (reference sequence). Trimming took off 6 bases at V and 9 bases at J, with 12 bases between the two ends. The CDR3 extends over 11 amino acids. Here the CDR3 DNA reads TGCAGTGCCCTATGGAGGAGTGAGCAGTTCTTC. It encodes CSALWRSEQFF.

This clonotype was detected a few times. The chain has TRBV30 and TRBJ2-4; 8 bases are a match to TRBD1. The length of the CDR3 is 17 residues. V trimming: 2 bases; J trimming: 7 bases; junction bases outside the gene matches: 16. The V gene's germline CDR1 is GTSNPN and CDR2 SVGIG (reference sequence). This chain's CDR3 is CAWSSARPGTGWNIQYF. DNA for the CDR3: TGTGCCTGGAGTTCCGCCCGGCCCGGGACAGGATGGAACATTCAGTACTTC.

CDR3: CASSPNSDRELGRDTIYF. CDR3 DNA sequence: TGTGCCAGCAGCCCGAACTCCGACCGGGAACTAGGCAGAGACACCATATATTTT. The J gene is TRBJ1-3, the V gene TRBV3-1; D is undetermined. V shed 4 bases and J shed 8 bases, with 27 bases lying between them. This CDR3 contains 18 residues. Germline V CDR1 and CDR2: LGHDT, YNNKEL (reference sequence).

The table lists this clonotype with a count of one. A much larger clone lies a single base off, so this may be a read error. J is TRBJ2-3 and V is TRBV20-1; 12 nucleotides agree with TRBD2. CDR3 length: 15 amino acids. Germline V gene lookup returns CDR1 DFQATT and CDR2 SNEGSKA (reference sequence). Written as DNA, the CDR3 is TGCAGTGCGCCTCCTAGCGGGAGGGCGGCAGATACGCAGTGTTTT. Translating gives CSAPPSGRAADTQCF.

This clonotype has only a few counts. The chain recombines TRBV3-1 with TRBJ2-1, with TRBD2 identical over 9 bases. The germline gives CDR1 LGHDT, CDR2 YNNKEL (reference sequence). The CDR3 is made up of 15 amino acids. J gave up 7 bases and V 0 bases, and 4 bases lay outside the gene matches. CDR3 sequence (DNA): TGTGCCAGCAGCCAAGACGGCCTAGCGGGGAATGAGCAGTTCTTC. It is translated as CASSQDGLAGNEQFF.

As concerns this clonotype: A much larger clone differs from this one at a single base, so this may be a read error. The chain recombines TRBV12-3 or TRBV12-4 with TRBJ2-1, with D unresolved. V was pared by 6 bases and J by 7 bases, with 13 bases between. The length of the CDR3 is 13 residues. The CDR3 sequence is CASSEEARNEQFF. In nucleotides, the CDR3 is TGTGCCAGCAGCGAAGAGGCCAGGAATGAGCAGTTCTTC.

The sample holds many counts of this clonotype. In DNA, the CDR3 is TGTGCCAGCAGTTACTCTGGGGGAGAGGTGTACGAGCAGTACTTC. It codes for CASSYSGGEVYEQYF. The V gene is TRBV6-5, the J gene TRBJ2-7, with D possibly being TRBD1 or TRBD2 (5 bases each). Germline values: CDR1 MNHEY, CDR2 SVGAGI. V was trimmed by 0 bases and J by 4 bases, leaving 13 bases between them. CDR3 length: 15 residues.

This clonotype was seen at least ten times. J is TRBJ2-1 and V is TRBV5-4, with D maybe TRBD2 (6 bases). This CDR3 spans 13 amino acids. Trimming took 0 bases from V and 7 from J, leaving 8 bases between them. The germline gives CDR1 SGHNT, CDR2 YYREEE (reference sequence). For the CDR3, the DNA is TGTGCCAGCAGCTTGGGGACTACGAATGAGCAGTTCTTC. Its protein is CASSLGTTNEQFF.

This clonotype was seen many times. V usage is TRBV5-6 and J usage is TRBJ2-1; tentatively, D is TRBD1 or TRBD2 (6 bases each). Germline CDR1 SGHDT, CDR2 YYEEEE. Trimming took off 4 bases at V and 4 bases at J, with 21 bases between the two ends. This CDR3 region has 17 residues. CDR3: CASSPVGGGIVYNEQFF. Written as DNA, the CDR3 is TGTGCCAGCAGCCCCGTAGGAGGGGGAATTGTGTACAATGAGCAGTTCTTC.

Notes on this clonotype: A read error may explain this, as a much larger clone is one base away. The chain has TRBV29-1 and TRBJ2-5; D is possibly TRBD1 (5 bases). CDR1 is SQVTM, CDR2 ANQGSEA, per germline. CDR3 length: 12 residues. CDR3 region: CRVEWGLETQYF. CDR3 DNA sequence: TGCAGAGTGGAGTGGGGCCTGGAGACCCAGTACTTC.

This clonotype was counted a few times. This rearrangement joins TRBV7-2 to TRBJ2-2, with 7 positions matching TRBD1. V trimming: 5 bases; J trimming: 7 bases; junction bases outside the gene matches: 4. The CDR3 is made up of 13 amino acids. Germline V gene data show CDR1 as SGHTA and CDR2 as FQGNSA. The CDR3 region has the DNA TGTGCCAGCAGCCCATACAGGGGCGGGGAGCTGTTTTTT. It translates to CASSPYRGGELFF.

This clonotype was seen many times. The rearrangement joins TRBV25-1 to TRBJ1-1, with 11 bases lining up with TRBD1. Germline V CDR1 and CDR2: MGHDK, SYGVNS. The CDR3 is 15 residues long. Trimming removed 8 bases from V and 5 bases from J; junction bases left unmatched: 10. CDR3 sequence (DNA): TGTGCCAGCGCCCAATATGGGGACAGGGGGACTGAAGCTTTCTTT. This encodes CASAQYGDRGTEAFF.

This clonotype was found a few times. A junction end diverges from the germline sequence, so it may reflect a read error. The chain couples TRBV5-4 to TRBJ2-1; 14 bases are shared with TRBD2. Germline CDR1 reads SGHNT; CDR2 reads YYREEE (reference sequence). The CDR3 is 17 amino acids. This chain's CDR3 is CTSTEGLAGVTPGEQFF. DNA for the CDR3: TGTACCAGCACTGAGGGACTAGCGGGAGTTACACCCGGTGAGCAGTTCTTC.

As regards this clonotype: A clone one base away is much larger, so this may be a read error. The chain recombines TRBV12-3 or TRBV12-4 with TRBJ2-2; D possibly corresponds to TRBD2 (6 bases). The CDR3 is 14 residues long. The CDR3 spells CASSLVAVTGGLFF. The CDR3 coding sequence is TGTGCCAGCAGTTTAGTTGCGGTCACCGGGGGGCTGTTTTTT.

This clonotype was found many times. The chain carries TRBV5-1 and TRBJ2-2, with D hard to call. Per germline, CDR1 SGHRS and CDR2 YFSETQ. Trimming shortened V by 0 bases and J by 1 base, and 4 bases separated the two germline ends. CDR3 length: 14 amino acids. CDR3 sequence (DNA): TGCGCCAGCAGCTTGGAGGGGAACACCGGGGAGCTGTTTTTT. Translation: CASSLEGNTGELFF.

As concerns this clonotype: A much bigger clone sits one base away, suggesting this may be a read error. The chain is built from TRBV6-2 or TRBV6-3 and TRBJ1-5; D gene ambiguous. Germline values: CDR1 MNHEY, CDR2 SVGEGT. This CDR3 comprises 14 residues. The V gene lost 7 bases and the J gene lost 9 bases, with 19 bases spanning the gap. The CDR3 DNA is TGTGCCAGCAATCCCGGACTCTCCCGGGGGCCCCAGCATTTT. Encoded protein: CASNPGLSRGPQHF.